This TCR beta chain was observed in a study of control samples from healthy donors and cancer patients. The V gene's germline CDR1 is SGHDT and CDR2 YYEEEE. This CDR3 spans 13 amino acids. V dropped 5 bases and J dropped 0 bases, with 6 bases sitting between them. Sequencing used immunoSEQ multiplex PCR; TCRdb keeps in-frame clones, though not all of them. The repertoire has around 120,000 clones, about 93% of them found once; the top ten carry approximately 2.5%. The chain links TRBV5-6 to TRBJ1-3, with D uncertain. The source of this sequence is a man in his thirties or forties in good health. Sequencing used blood. The CDR3 reads CASRLGSGNTIYF. CDR3 sequence (DNA): TGTGCCAGCAGACTCGGCTCTGGAAACACCATATATTTT.